The text below deals with one TCR beta chain. Its antigen is still unknown. No clone much larger than this one lies a single base away; base qualities are absent. The entry originates in a study of blood T cell repertoires in COVID-19 (TCRdb year 2020). For context, the study as a whole: Samples from collaborators originated in the United States, Italy and Spain and spanned both the acute and convalescent phases of COVID-19. Sample metadata almost always included a de-identified subject ID, COVID-19 status, age in years and sex. The material from the prospective study consisted of cDNA or gDNA derived from T cells, B-cell-depleted T cells, or PBMCs. The dataset comprised deeply sampled blood TCRbeta repertoires from subjects exposed to, actively infected with, or recovered from COVID-19. Samples were obtained from the ongoing ImmuneRACE study (first 160 participants) and from roughly 1,300 subjects provided by 6 global collaborators. The repertoires were made available in a free public database intended to serve as a resource for research on the immune response to SARS-CoV-2. HLA class I and class II types, where available, came from metadata supplied by the sample provider rather than from assay-based typing.

Study-level results and caveats: Clinical and demographic metadata were provided uncurated, with the amount varying by source and participant.

Whole blood was collected in K2EDTA tubes by collaborating institutions according to the institutions' own protocols. For TCRbeta analysis, collaborator samples were shipped as frozen whole blood, as isolated PBMCs, or as DNA extracted from either sample type. TCRbeta CDR3 regions were amplified from genomic DNA using the immunoSEQ Assay, a bias-controlled multiplex PCR. As for the original processing: The number of nucleated cells in each sample was estimated from the amplification of reference gene primers within the assay. To quantify the absolute abundance of each unique TCRbeta CDR3 rearrangement, sequence reads were collapsed and filtered. For each sample, productive Simpson clonality was calculated as the square root of Simpson's diversity index across productive rearrangements. In its TCRdb copy, this immuneACCESS table keeps in-frame sequences only and misses some clones. Where compared with another copy, unresolved V genes explain less than half of these, and the others have no known cause. Clonal size and the V and J genes are those of that table, whereas D and trimming came from the DNA. The sample yields about 150,000 clones; 65% to 80% were counted once. 4.2% of the sample comes from the top ten.

This clonotype was obtained from a man between 60 and 75 years old with acute or convalescent COVID-19. The material sequenced was peripheral blood.

At the DNA level, the sequence is TGTGCCAGCAGCCGAAGGGCGGACTATCGCCGCTACGAGCAGTACTTC. Protein translation: CASSRRADYRRYEQYF. The sequence joins TRBV3-1 (or the pseudogene TRBV3-2) to TRBJ2-7; matching of 6 bases hints at TRBD2 as the D gene. Deletion took 4 bases off V and 3 bases off J, with a span of 19 bases between the germline ends. Spanning cysteine to phenylalanine, the CDR3 consists of 16 amino acids. Kept here is only the CDR3 DNA, which spans 48 bases and is read in frame from base 1. Per the germline V gene (reference sequence), LGHDT is the CDR1 and YNNKEL is the CDR2.